Listed below are T cell receptor beta chains from one sample, sequenced in a study of blood T cell repertoires in COVID-19. TCRdb's copy holds only in-frame clones and misses some; the assay was immunoSEQ multiplex PCR. The sample lists under 200,000 clones; roughly 80% were seen once. Sequencing was carried out using peripheral blood. All receptors come from a woman between 55 and 75 years old with COVID-19, enrolled during active disease. CDR3s include the opening cysteine and the closing phenylalanine or tryptophan. Some rows mark clone size as missing; the rest say once, few, many or name a class of expanded clone.

CDR3 protein: CASSTTEPRANEKLFF
clone size: .
V gene: TRBV19
CDR3 length: 16

CDR3 protein: CASKLQGTNEKLFF
clone size: .
V gene: TRBV27
CDR3 length: 14

CDR3 protein: CASSRQRTLDEKLFF
clone size: .
V gene: TRBV19
CDR3 length: 15

CDR3 protein: CASSSFGGGTDTQYF
clone size: .
V gene: TRBV7-3
CDR3 length: 15

CDR3 protein: CASSRDRGRHSNQPQHF
clone size: .
V gene: TRBV19
CDR3 length: 17

CDR3 protein: CASRQGALTGELFF
clone size: .
V gene: TRBV6-5
CDR3 length: 14

CDR3 protein: CSVVPDRVTGELFF
clone size: few
V gene: TRBV29-1
CDR3 length: 14

CDR3 protein: CASSLERGNTIYF
clone size: .
V gene: TRBV11-2
CDR3 length: 13

CDR3 protein: CASSLRRGTGELFF
clone size: .
V gene: TRBV7-8
CDR3 length: 14

CDR3 protein: CAIRVTGINEKLFF
clone size: .
V gene: TRBV10-3
CDR3 length: 14

CDR3 protein: CASSINSGANVLTF
clone size: .
V gene: TRBV7-9
CDR3 length: 14

CDR3 protein: CASSLDSRGKGGNTIYF
clone size: .
V gene: TRBV7-2
CDR3 length: 17

CDR3 protein: CSVEDPPVRVENTQYF
clone size: .
V gene: TRBV29-1
CDR3 length: 16

CDR3 protein: CASSLRGRSGNTIYF
clone size: once
V gene: TRBV7-8
CDR3 length: 15

CDR3 protein: CASSQGTDRALDTQYF
clone size: once
V gene: TRBV4-2
CDR3 length: 16

CDR3 protein: CAGKTGVGTEAFF
clone size: .
V gene: TRBV7-9
CDR3 length: 13

CDR3 protein: CATSDLGTSGYTDTQYF
clone size: .
V gene: TRBV24-1
CDR3 length: 17

CDR3 protein: CASSLVEINYEQYF
clone size: .
V gene: TRBV5-1
CDR3 length: 14

CDR3 protein: CASSLASGTEAFF
clone size: .
V gene: TRBV5-6
CDR3 length: 13

CDR3 protein: CASSFDRGVEKLFF
clone size: .
V gene: TRBV7-9
CDR3 length: 14

CDR3 protein: CASSRATTNTGELFF
clone size: .
V gene: TRBV6-5
CDR3 length: 15

CDR3 protein: CASSVNPDNSGF
clone size: once
V gene: TRBV9
CDR3 length: 12

CDR3 protein: CVQGANQPQHF
clone size: .
V gene: TRBV6-5
CDR3 length: 11

CDR3 protein: CAWSPGQSSGNTIYF
clone size: few
V gene: TRBV30
CDR3 length: 15

CDR3 protein: CASRATSGSRTDTQYF
clone size: .
V gene: TRBV7-6
CDR3 length: 16

CDR3 protein: CASRAGGYGANVLTF
clone size: .
V gene: TRBV6-5
CDR3 length: 15

CDR3 protein: CASSIARSSGANVLTF
clone size: .
V gene: TRBV19
CDR3 length: 16

CDR3 protein: CASSPPRIIPGDQPQHF
clone size: .
V gene: TRBV28
CDR3 length: 17

CDR3 protein: CASSPLPGLARSEQFF
clone size: .
V gene: TRBV4-2
CDR3 length: 16

CDR3 protein: CASSLDPDALNSPLHF
clone size: .
V gene: TRBV11-2
CDR3 length: 16

CDR3 protein: CASSTTGGHNEQFF
clone size: .
V gene: TRBV5-5
CDR3 length: 14